This T cell receptor beta chain was recovered during a study of T cells in Graves' hyperthyroidism and ophthalmopathy. Study background: The initial diagnosis was the point when peripheral blood was collected, ahead of any treatment.

Diagnostic decisions used clinical symptoms, serum thyroxine and TRAb, thyroid ultrasound and orbital computed tomography. Drawn at first hyperthyroidism diagnosis, the blood sample preceded any ophthalmopathy symptoms. Using RNA transcripts as the source, TCR beta CDR3 regions were amplified. First-round RT-PCR of the TCR CDR3 relied on the HTBI primer set. TCRdb reprocessed the multiplex PCR reads via MiXCR and lists one record per CDR3 protein. Among 650,000 to 850,000 distinct CDR3 sequences listed, under 20% were seen once. General study results and limits: Through a model of 13 V-J features, ophthalmopathy was separated from stable hyperthyroidism.

This clonotype has at least ten counts. Its antigen remains unknown. The sequencing sample was made of blood. This TCR derives from a woman aged 45 to 65 with Graves' hyperthyroidism that later progressed to Graves' ophthalmopathy.

The CDR3 region is CASSQGGSNEKLFF. DNA for the CDR3: TGTGCCAGCAGCCAGGGCGGTTCTAATGAAAAACTGTTTTTT. V usage is TRBV3-1 and J usage is TRBJ1-4, with no clear D. The CDR3 consists of 14 residues. Trimming removed 3 bases at V and 3 bases at J, with 8 bases between. Germline loops: CDR1 LGHDT, CDR2 YNNKEL (reference sequence).